This T cell receptor (beta chain) emerged from a study of cytomegalovirus exposure and HLA in healthy donors. The PCR employed 60 Vbeta primers together with 13 Jbeta primers. Sequencing was performed with immunoSEQ multiplex PCR; in TCRdb, only in-frame clones are kept and a portion is missing. Among approximately 160,000 clones listed, around 79% were seen once. The study's findings and limits: With further analysis later on, most CMV-associated TCR beta chains appeared HLA-restricted. The authors excluded some V segments, including TRBV6-2 and TRBV6-3, as indistinguishable.

The germline V gene has CDR1 SGHRS and CDR2 YFSETQ. This CDR3 has 15 amino acids. Trimming shortened V by 2 bases and J by 2 bases, and 12 bases separated the two germline ends. Details on this clone: As yet, its antigen is unknown.

This chain uses TRBV5-1 with TRBJ2-3; D possibly corresponds to TRBD1 (5 bases). This receptor was identified in a woman aged 40 to 55 in good health and CMV-seropositive. Sequencing was done on a sample of PBMCs. The chain's CDR3 is CASSLMQGTTDTQYF. The CDR3 bases are TGCGCCAGCAGCTTAATGCAGGGAACCACAGATACGCAGTATTTT.